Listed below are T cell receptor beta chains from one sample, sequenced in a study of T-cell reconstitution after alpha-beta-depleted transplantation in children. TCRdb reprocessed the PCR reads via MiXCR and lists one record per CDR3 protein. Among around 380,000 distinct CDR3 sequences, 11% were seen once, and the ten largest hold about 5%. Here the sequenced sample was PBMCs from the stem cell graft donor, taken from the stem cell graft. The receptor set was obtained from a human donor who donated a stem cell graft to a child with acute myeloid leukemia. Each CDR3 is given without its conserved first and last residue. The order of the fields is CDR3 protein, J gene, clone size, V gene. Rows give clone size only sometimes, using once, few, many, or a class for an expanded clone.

cdr3_aa: ASRQKETQY
j_call: TRBJ2-5
clone_size: .
v_call: TRBV6-6

cdr3_aa: SVVGASYEQY
j_call: TRBJ2-7
clone_size: few
v_call: TRBV29-1

cdr3_aa: ASSRGTGRSEAF
j_call: TRBJ1-1
clone_size: many
v_call: TRBV5-6

cdr3_aa: ASSAQGGQPQH
j_call: TRBJ1-5
clone_size: few
v_call: TRBV2

cdr3_aa: ASSGPGQGPNTEAF
j_call: TRBJ1-1
clone_size: .
v_call: TRBV5-5

cdr3_aa: ASSLDSRDEQF
j_call: TRBJ2-1
clone_size: .
v_call: TRBV5-1

cdr3_aa: ASSFSLGSSYNEQF
j_call: TRBJ2-1
clone_size: few
v_call: TRBV12-3/TRBV12-4

cdr3_aa: ASSLVDAAREQY
j_call: TRBJ2-7
clone_size: few
v_call: TRBV5-1

cdr3_aa: ASSQDRRQWEKLF
j_call: TRBJ1-4
clone_size: many
v_call: TRBV4-1

cdr3_aa: ASSLAGGPRDEQF
j_call: TRBJ2-1
clone_size: .
v_call: TRBV25-1

cdr3_aa: ASSGPGQGRETQY
j_call: TRBJ2-5
clone_size: .
v_call: TRBV27

cdr3_aa: ASSLGPPGRINQPQH
j_call: TRBJ1-5
clone_size: .
v_call: TRBV5-4

cdr3_aa: ASSVDPSGLNQPQH
j_call: TRBJ1-5
clone_size: .
v_call: TRBV6-1

cdr3_aa: ASSWTGSPSSYNEQF
j_call: TRBJ2-1
clone_size: .
v_call: TRBV6-5

cdr3_aa: ASSFSGTANYGYT
j_call: TRBJ1-2
clone_size: .
v_call: TRBV12-3/TRBV12-4

cdr3_aa: ASSQHRATEAF
j_call: TRBJ1-1
clone_size: many
v_call: TRBV4-1

cdr3_aa: ASSEHQDGEAF
j_call: TRBJ1-1
clone_size: few
v_call: TRBV2

cdr3_aa: SVRTDTQY
j_call: TRBJ2-3
clone_size: few
v_call: TRBV29-1

cdr3_aa: ATSRDRGGGRDTQY
j_call: TRBJ2-3
clone_size: few
v_call: TRBV15

cdr3_aa: ASSLSHQGMNTEAF
j_call: TRBJ1-1
clone_size: many
v_call: TRBV27

cdr3_aa: ASSSGLAGVYEQF
j_call: TRBJ2-1
clone_size: few
v_call: TRBV5-1

cdr3_aa: ASSLAGLNRSPLH
j_call: TRBJ1-6
clone_size: many
v_call: TRBV5-1

cdr3_aa: ASGTPGESTDTQY
j_call: TRBJ2-3
clone_size: few
v_call: TRBV13

cdr3_aa: ASSSVGYRTDTQY
j_call: TRBJ2-3
clone_size: few
v_call: TRBV7-2

cdr3_aa: ASSFAPGQGIYNEHF
j_call: TRBJ2-1
clone_size: .
v_call: TRBV12-3/TRBV12-4

cdr3_aa: ASSKDRDRGETQY
j_call: TRBJ2-5
clone_size: .
v_call: TRBV6-1

cdr3_aa: ASSLTRDYEQY
j_call: TRBJ2-7
clone_size: many
v_call: TRBV7-3

cdr3_aa: ASSPGLAGGDKETQY
j_call: TRBJ2-5
clone_size: .
v_call: TRBV5-1

cdr3_aa: ATSRGGGTEAF
j_call: TRBJ1-1
clone_size: .
v_call: TRBV15

cdr3_aa: ASSSPPAGAGANEQF
j_call: TRBJ2-1
clone_size: few
v_call: TRBV7-8

cdr3_aa: SVEDGGRGTQY
j_call: TRBJ2-3
clone_size: few
v_call: TRBV29-1

cdr3_aa: SAQDGEDSYGYT
j_call: TRBJ1-2
clone_size: .
v_call: TRBV29-1

cdr3_aa: ACCQLAGGTDTQY
j_call: TRBJ2-3
clone_size: .
v_call: TRBV3-1

cdr3_aa: SAISMRGGNEQF
j_call: TRBJ2-1
clone_size: .
v_call: TRBV20-1

cdr3_aa: ASLQLPRSTDTQY
j_call: TRBJ2-3
clone_size: .
v_call: TRBV5-1

cdr3_aa: AISESFQGGSYNEQF
j_call: TRBJ2-1
clone_size: many
v_call: TRBV10-3